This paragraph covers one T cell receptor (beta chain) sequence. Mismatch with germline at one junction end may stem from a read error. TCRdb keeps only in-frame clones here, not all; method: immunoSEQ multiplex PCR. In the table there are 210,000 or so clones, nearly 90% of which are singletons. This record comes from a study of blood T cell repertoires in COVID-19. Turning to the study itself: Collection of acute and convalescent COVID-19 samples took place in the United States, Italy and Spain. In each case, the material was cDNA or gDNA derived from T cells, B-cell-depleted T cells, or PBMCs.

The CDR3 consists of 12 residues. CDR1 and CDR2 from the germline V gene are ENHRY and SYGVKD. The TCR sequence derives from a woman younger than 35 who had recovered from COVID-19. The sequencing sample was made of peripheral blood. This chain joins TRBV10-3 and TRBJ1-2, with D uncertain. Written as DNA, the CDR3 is TGTGCCACCAGTGTTCCAAGAGGCGGCTACACCTTC. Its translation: CATSVPRGGYTF.